These 22 T cell receptor beta chains share one sample of origin, sequenced in a study of T cells in tuberculosis. Here immunoSEQ multiplex PCR was the method, and the copy in TCRdb shows in-frame clones only, minus some. The sample consists of 40,000 to 50,000 clones, 95% of them appearing once. Sequencing was done on a sample of PBMCs. These receptors originate from a donor aged 10 to 29 with latent tuberculosis or without tuberculosis infection.

This chain connects TRBV28 to TRBJ2-7; possibly TRBD2 for D (6 bases). CDR1 is MDHEN and CDR2 is SYDVKM in the germline V gene. The CDR3 is 17 amino acids. Trimming stripped 6 bases from V and 0 bases from J, with 21 bases between. In DNA, the CDR3 is TGTGCCAGCAGCCCACCCCGGGACTCCCCGAGCTCCTACGAGCAGTACTTC. It yields the protein CASSPPRDSPSSYEQYF.

The rearrangement uses TRBV5-1 and TRBJ2-7; 11 bases are shared with TRBD1. V was clipped by 3 bases and J by 6 bases; unmatched bases: 5. This CDR3 region has 14 residues. Germline CDR1 is SGHRS and CDR2 is YFSETQ. The CDR3 DNA reads TGCGCCAGCAGCTACGGACAGGGGGCCCTCGAGCAGTACTTC. This codes for CASSYGQGALEQYF.

The CDR3 sequence is CASSNDRGNTGELFF. In nucleotides, the CDR3 is TGCGCCAGCAGCAACGACAGGGGCAACACCGGGGAGCTGTTTTTT. The rearrangement joins TRBV5-1 to TRBJ2-2, with 8 bases fitting TRBD1. J was trimmed by 2 bases and V by 4 bases; bases with no gene match: 4. The CDR3 spans 15 residues. CDR1 and CDR2 (germline): SGHRS, YFSETQ.

This sequence joins TRBV11-3 and TRBJ2-1; TRBD2 might be the D (6 bases). Germline-derived CDR1 and CDR2 are SGHNT and YENEEA. V was cut by 4 bases and J by 5 bases, with 21 bases left in between. The CDR3 totals 17 residues. This CDR3 is CASSCGLEVWGDNEQFF. The CDR3 region has the DNA TGTGCCAGCAGCTGTGGCCTCGAGGTTTGGGGGGACAATGAGCAGTTCTTC. The whole variable domain, remainder taken from reference TRBV11-3 and TRBJ2-1, is EAGVVQSPRYKIIEKKQPVAFWCNPISGHNTLYWYLQNLGQGPELLIRYENEEAVDDSQLPKDRFSAERLKGVDSTLKIQPAELGDSAVYLCASSCGLEVWGDNEQFFGPGTRLTVL.

This clone was found once. The chain joins TRBV5-4 to TRBJ1-6; no firm D call. The ends were cut back, 0 bases at V and 7 bases at J, with 14 bases in the middle. This CDR3 contains 16 residues. CDR1 and CDR2 from the germline V gene are SGHNT and YYREEE (reference sequence). As DNA, the CDR3 is TGTGCCAGCAGCTTGGATTCCTTGGGAGACAATTCACCCCTCCACTTT. Translated, it gives CASSLDSLGDNSPLHF.

CDR3 coding DNA: TGTGCCAGTAGTGTTGGACAGCCAGCTGAGCAGTACTTC. Amino acid sequence: CASSVGQPAEQYF. The chain has TRBV19 and TRBJ2-7; D perhaps matches TRBD1 (6 bases). Per germline, CDR1 LNHDA and CDR2 SQIVND (reference sequence). V dropped 5 bases and J dropped 7 bases, with 15 bases sitting between them. This CDR3 region has 13 residues.

DNA for the CDR3: TGTGCCAGCAGCCGTGGACAGAACACTGAAGCTTTCTTT. This gives the protein CASSRGQNTEAFF. The gene calls are TRBV7-9 and TRBJ1-1; D might be TRBD1 (5 bases). This CDR3 spans 13 amino acids. Germline V gene sequence: CDR1 SEHNR, CDR2 FQNEAQ (reference sequence). The V gene lost 5 bases and the J gene lost 1 base, with 8 bases spanning the gap.

The chain uses TRBV18 and TRBJ2-2, with 8 bases identical to TRBD1. The CDR3 consists of 19 residues. Germline CDR1 reads KGHSH; CDR2 reads LQKENI. V shed 3 bases, J shed 0 bases, and the junction held 12 bases outside the gene matches. CDR3 nucleotide sequence: TGTGCCAGCTCACCGCGACTGGCACAGGGGGTAGCGAACACCGGGGAGCTGTTTTTT. It translates to CASSPRLAQGVANTGELFF.

This chain uses TRBV6-5 with TRBJ2-5; TRBD2 is a possible D gene (5 bases). This CDR3 spans 15 amino acids. The ends were cut back, 5 bases at V and 5 bases at J, with 18 bases in the middle. CDR1 and CDR2 from the germline V gene are MNHEY and SVGAGI. CDR3: CASSLRASGVETQYF. As DNA, the CDR3 is TGTGCCAGCAGTCTGAGGGCTAGTGGAGTGGAGACCCAGTACTTC.

V and J are TRBV5-1 and TRBJ2-1; 9 nucleotides match TRBD2. J was trimmed by 15 bases and V by 4 bases; bases with no gene match: 11. This CDR3 has 13 residues. Per germline, CDR1 SGHRS and CDR2 YFSETQ. The CDR3 sequence: CASSLPSGETPFF. CDR3 nucleotides: TGCGCCAGCAGCCTCCCTAGCGGGGAGACTCCGTTCTTC.

This sequence joins TRBV28 and TRBJ2-1; 13 bases agree with TRBD2. The V and J ends lost 5 bases and 8 bases, in that order; junction bases with no gene match: 6. The CDR3 has 15 amino acids. CDR1 and CDR2 (germline): MDHEN, SYDVKM. CDR3 loop: CASSLTSGGADEQFF. CDR3 coding DNA: TGTGCCAGCAGTCTTACTAGCGGGGGGGCCGATGAGCAGTTCTTC.

The chain employs TRBV19 and TRBJ1-5, with 9 bases fitting TRBD1. Unmatched junction bases numbered 10, after V lost 2 bases and J lost 5 bases. The CDR3 is 17 residues long. The germline V gene encodes CDR1 LNHDA and CDR2 SQIVND (reference sequence). The CDR3: CASSIPLGQGAYQPQHF. CDR3 nucleotide sequence: TGTGCCAGTAGTATACCCCTGGGACAGGGAGCCTATCAGCCCCAGCATTTT.

This rearrangement joins TRBV4-1 to TRBJ1-3; no definite D call. The germline V and J ends were trimmed by 1 base and 0 bases, with 7 bases remaining between them. This CDR3 comprises 15 residues. The V gene's germline CDR1 is MGHRA and CDR2 YSYEKL. CDR3 region: CASSQGGGSGNTIYF. The CDR3 bases are TGCGCCAGCAGCCAAGGTGGCGGCTCTGGAAACACCATATATTTT.

The chain couples TRBV5-1 to TRBJ2-1; TRBD2 matches 13 bases. Germline CDR1 SGHRS, CDR2 YFSETQ. V lost 4 bases, J lost 8 bases, and 6 bases stayed unmatched. The CDR3 has 15 amino acids. CDR3 bases: TGCGCCAGCAGCGTTAGGACTAGCGGGGGTGATGAGCAGTTCTTC. Encoded protein: CASSVRTSGGDEQFF.

The rearrangement links TRBV7-2 to TRBJ1-1, with 8 bases that match TRBD1. The V and J ends lost 7 bases and 0 bases, in that order; junction bases with no gene match: 4. Germline V gene lookup returns CDR1 SGHTA and CDR2 FQGNSA. The CDR3 sequence is 14 residues long. CDR3 amino acids: CASTRTGLNTEAFF. CDR3 sequence (DNA): TGTGCCAGCACCAGGACAGGGTTGAACACTGAAGCTTTCTTT.

The CDR3 DNA reads TGTGCCAGCAGAGACGACGGGGGGAAAAAAAACATTCAGTACTTC. As protein: CASRDDGGKKNIQYF. This chain connects TRBV6-5 to TRBJ2-4; TRBD2 matches 7 bases. CDR3 size: 15 residues. In germline, CDR1 is MNHEY, CDR2 SVGAGI. The V segment lost 6 bases and the J segment 4 bases; nucleotides outside the gene matches: 9.

J is TRBJ2-6 and V is TRBV28; unclear D gene. This CDR3 spans 14 amino acids. V lost 4 bases, J lost 0 bases, and 4 bases lay in between. Germline lookup yields CDR1 MDHEN and CDR2 SYDVKM. The CDR3 spells CASSYNSGANVLTF. DNA for the CDR3: TGTGCCAGCAGTTACAACTCTGGGGCCAACGTCCTGACTTTC.

The chain has TRBV19 and TRBJ1-4; D is possibly TRBD1 (6 bases). Trimming took off 6 bases at V and 5 bases at J, with 16 bases between the two ends. Germline CDR1 and CDR2: LNHDA and SQIVND (reference sequence). The CDR3 has 15 amino acids. CDR3 sequence reads: CASRRTDRPNEKLFF. CDR3 DNA sequence: TGTGCCAGTAGACGAACCGACAGGCCAAATGAAAAACTGTTTTTT.

V gene TRBV18 combines with J gene TRBJ2-3, with TRBD2 identical over 8 bases. The V segment lost 1 base and the J segment 0 bases; nucleotides outside the gene matches: 9. Germline lookup yields CDR1 KGHSH and CDR2 LQKENI. The length of the CDR3 is 18 residues. The CDR3 is CASSPLVVERGSTDTQYF. The CDR3 DNA is TGTGCCAGCTCACCACTTGTTGTCGAGCGGGGGAGCACAGATACGCAGTATTTT.

This clone was observed a single time. The V gene is TRBV4-2, the J gene TRBJ2-5; possibly TRBD2 for D (5 bases). Germline lookup yields CDR1 LGHNA and CDR2 YNFKEQ. V was cut by 4 bases and J by 2 bases, with 14 bases left in between. The CDR3 runs 15 residues. For the CDR3, the DNA is TGTGCCAGCAGCCCCGGACTGGAGAGACAAGAGACCCAGTACTTC. It codes for CASSPGLERQETQYF.

The chain uses TRBV30 and TRBJ1-2; 7 bases map to TRBD1. From germline, CDR1 is GTSNPN and CDR2 SVGIG (reference sequence). V lost 3 bases, J lost 7 bases, and 11 bases stayed unmatched. The CDR3 totals 14 residues. CDR3 sequence reads: CAWRTGDRAGGYTF. DNA of the CDR3: TGTGCCTGGAGGACCGGAGACAGGGCAGGTGGCTACACCTTC. Complete variable domain (other parts from reference TRBV30 and TRBJ1-2): SQTIHQWPATLVQPVGSPLSLECTVEGTSNPNLYWYRQAAGRGLQLLFYSVGIGQISSEVPQNLSASRPQDRQFILSSKKLLLSDSGFYLCAWRTGDRAGGYTFGSGTRLTVV.

This sequence joins TRBV9 and TRBJ2-5, with a possible D match to TRBD1 (6 bases). From germline, CDR1 is SGDLS and CDR2 YYNGEE. The V and J ends lost 4 bases and 3 bases respectively, with 13 bases between them. The CDR3 extends over 14 amino acids. In DNA form, the CDR3 reads TGTGCCAGCAGCCAAAGGTACAGGGAAGAGACCCAGTACTTC. It codes for CASSQRYREETQYF.